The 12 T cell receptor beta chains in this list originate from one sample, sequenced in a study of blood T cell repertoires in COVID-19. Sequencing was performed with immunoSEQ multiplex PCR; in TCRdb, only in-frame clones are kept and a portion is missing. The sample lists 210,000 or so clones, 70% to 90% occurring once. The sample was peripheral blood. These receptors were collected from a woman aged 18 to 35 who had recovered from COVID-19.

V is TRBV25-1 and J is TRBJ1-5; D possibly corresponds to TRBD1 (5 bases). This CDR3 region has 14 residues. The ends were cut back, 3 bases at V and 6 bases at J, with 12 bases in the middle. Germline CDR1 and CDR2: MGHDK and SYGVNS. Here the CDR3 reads CASSEDKIGQPQHF. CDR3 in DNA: TGTGCCAGCAGTGAGGACAAAATCGGTCAGCCCCAGCATTTT.

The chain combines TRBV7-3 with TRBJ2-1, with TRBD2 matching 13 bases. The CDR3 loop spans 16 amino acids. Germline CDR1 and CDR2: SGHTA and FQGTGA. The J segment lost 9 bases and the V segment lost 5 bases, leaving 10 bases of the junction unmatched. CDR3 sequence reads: CASSPAGTSGISEQFF. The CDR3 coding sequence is TGTGCCAGCAGCCCTGCCGGGACTAGCGGGATTAGTGAGCAGTTCTTC.

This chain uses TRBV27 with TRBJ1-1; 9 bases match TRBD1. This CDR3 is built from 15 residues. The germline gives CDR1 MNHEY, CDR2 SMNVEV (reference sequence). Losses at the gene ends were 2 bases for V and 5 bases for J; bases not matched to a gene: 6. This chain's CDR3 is CASSLVGQGRTEAFF. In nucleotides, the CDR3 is TGTGCCAGCAGTTTAGTCGGACAGGGGAGGACTGAAGCTTTCTTT.

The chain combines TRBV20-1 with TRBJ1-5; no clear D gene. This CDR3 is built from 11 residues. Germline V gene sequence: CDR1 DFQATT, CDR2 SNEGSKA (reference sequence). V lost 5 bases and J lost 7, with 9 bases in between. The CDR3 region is CSAGREQPQHF. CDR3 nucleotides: TGCAGTGCTGGACGGGAACAGCCCCAGCATTTT.

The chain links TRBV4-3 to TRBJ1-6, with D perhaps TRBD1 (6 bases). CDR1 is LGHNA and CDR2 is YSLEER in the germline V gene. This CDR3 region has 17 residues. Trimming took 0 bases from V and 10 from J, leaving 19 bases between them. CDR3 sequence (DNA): TGCGCCAGCAGCCAAGATTCCGTTGGGGGCTCCGGGTCACCCCTCCACTTT. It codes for CASSQDSVGGSGSPLHF.

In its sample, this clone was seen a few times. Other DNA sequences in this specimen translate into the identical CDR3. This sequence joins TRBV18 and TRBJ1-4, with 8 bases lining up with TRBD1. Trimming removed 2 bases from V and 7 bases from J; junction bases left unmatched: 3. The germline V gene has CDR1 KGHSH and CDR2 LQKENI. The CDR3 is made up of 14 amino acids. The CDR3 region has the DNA TGTGCCAGCTCACCAGGACAGGGTGGTGAAAAACTGTTTTTT. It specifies CASSPGQGGEKLFF. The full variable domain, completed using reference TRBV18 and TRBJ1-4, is NAGVMQNPRHLVRRRGQEARLRCSPMKGHSHVYWYRQLPEEGLKFMVYLQKENIIDESGMPKERFSAEFPKEGPSILRIQQVVRGDSAAYFCASSPGQGGEKLFFGSGTQLSVL.

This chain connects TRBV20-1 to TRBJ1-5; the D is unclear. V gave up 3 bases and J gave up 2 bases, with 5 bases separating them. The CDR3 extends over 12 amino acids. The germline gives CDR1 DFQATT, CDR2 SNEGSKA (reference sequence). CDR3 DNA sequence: TGCAGTGCTAGTCCCGGCAATCAGCCCCAGCATTTT. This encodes CSASPGNQPQHF.

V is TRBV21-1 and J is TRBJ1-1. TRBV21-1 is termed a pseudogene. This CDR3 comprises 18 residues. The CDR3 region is CASSKLNFAGLVGTEAFF. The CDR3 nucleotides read TGTGCCAGCAGCAAACTTAATTTCGCGGGGCTGGTAGGTACTGAAGCTTTCTTT.

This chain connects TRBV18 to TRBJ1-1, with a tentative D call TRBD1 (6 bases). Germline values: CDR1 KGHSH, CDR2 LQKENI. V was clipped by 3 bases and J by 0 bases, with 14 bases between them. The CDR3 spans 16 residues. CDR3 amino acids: CASSPVGGTLNTEAFF. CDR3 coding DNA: TGTGCCAGCTCACCTGTTGGGGGCACCTTGAACACTGAAGCTTTCTTT.

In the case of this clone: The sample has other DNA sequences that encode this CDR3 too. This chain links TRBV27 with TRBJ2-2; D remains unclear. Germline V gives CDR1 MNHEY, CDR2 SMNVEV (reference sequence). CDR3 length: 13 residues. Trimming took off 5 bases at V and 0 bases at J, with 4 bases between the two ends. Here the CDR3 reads CASSPSNTGELFF. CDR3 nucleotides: TGTGCCAGCAGTCCCTCGAACACCGGGGAGCTGTTTTTT.

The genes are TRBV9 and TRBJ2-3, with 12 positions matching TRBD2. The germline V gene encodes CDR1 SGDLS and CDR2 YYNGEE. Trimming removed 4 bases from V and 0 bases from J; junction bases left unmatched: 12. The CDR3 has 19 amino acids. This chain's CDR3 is CASSLRLAGESTSTDTQYF. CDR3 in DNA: TGTGCCAGCAGCCTAAGACTAGCGGGAGAGTCCACTAGCACAGATACGCAGTATTTT.

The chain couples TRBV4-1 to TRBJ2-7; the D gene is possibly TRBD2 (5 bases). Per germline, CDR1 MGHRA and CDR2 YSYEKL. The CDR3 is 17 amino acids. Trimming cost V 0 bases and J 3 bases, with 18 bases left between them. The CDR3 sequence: CASSQEGGSREYYEQYF. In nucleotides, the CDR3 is TGCGCCAGCAGCCAAGAAGGAGGCAGTCGAGAATACTACGAGCAGTACTTC.